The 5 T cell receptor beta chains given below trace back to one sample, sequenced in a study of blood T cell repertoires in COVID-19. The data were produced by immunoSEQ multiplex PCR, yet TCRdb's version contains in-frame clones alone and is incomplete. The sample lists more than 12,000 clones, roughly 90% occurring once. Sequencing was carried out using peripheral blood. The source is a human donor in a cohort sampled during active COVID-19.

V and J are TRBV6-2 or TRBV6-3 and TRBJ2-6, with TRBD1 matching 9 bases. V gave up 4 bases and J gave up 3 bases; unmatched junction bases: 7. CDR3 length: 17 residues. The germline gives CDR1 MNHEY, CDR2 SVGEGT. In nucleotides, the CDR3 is TGTGCCAGCAGTTCTTCACAGGGGGCGCTTGGGGCCAACGTCCTGACTTTC. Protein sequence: CASSSSQGALGANVLTF.

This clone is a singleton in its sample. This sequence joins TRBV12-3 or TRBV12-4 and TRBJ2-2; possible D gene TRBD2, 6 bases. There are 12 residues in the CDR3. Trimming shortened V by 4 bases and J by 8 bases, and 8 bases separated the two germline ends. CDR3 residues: CASSWGEGELFF. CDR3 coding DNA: TGTGCCAGCAGTTGGGGGGAGGGGGAGCTGTTTTTT.

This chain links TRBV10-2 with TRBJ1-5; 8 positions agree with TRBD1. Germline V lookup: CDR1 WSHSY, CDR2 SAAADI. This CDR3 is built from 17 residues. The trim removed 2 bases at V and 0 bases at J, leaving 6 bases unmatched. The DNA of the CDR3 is TGCGCCAGCAGTGAGATCACAGGGGGAAATAGCAATCAGCCCCAGCATTTT. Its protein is CASSEITGGNSNQPQHF.

The CDR3: CASSEHPAYHTF. The DNA for the CDR3 is TGTGCCAGCAGTGAACATCCAGCGTACCACACCTTC. The gene calls are TRBV2 and TRBJ1-2, with D unclear. V lost 2 bases to trimming and J lost 12 bases, with 13 bases between them. The CDR3 length is 12 residues. Germline CDR1 reads SNHLY; CDR2 reads FYNNEI. Complete variable domain (other parts from reference TRBV2 and TRBJ1-2): EPEVTQTPSHQVTQMGQEVILRCVPISNHLYFYWYRQILGQKVEFLVSFYNNEISEKSEIFDDQFSVERPDGSNFTLKIRSTKLEDSAMYFCASSEHPAYHTFGSGTRLTVV.

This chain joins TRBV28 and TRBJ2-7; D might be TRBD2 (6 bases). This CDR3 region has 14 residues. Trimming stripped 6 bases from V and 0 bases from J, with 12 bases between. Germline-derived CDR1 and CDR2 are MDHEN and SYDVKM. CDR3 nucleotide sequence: TGTGCCAGCAGCTGGCGGGACGGCTCCTACGAGCAGTACTTC. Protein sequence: CASSWRDGSYEQYF.